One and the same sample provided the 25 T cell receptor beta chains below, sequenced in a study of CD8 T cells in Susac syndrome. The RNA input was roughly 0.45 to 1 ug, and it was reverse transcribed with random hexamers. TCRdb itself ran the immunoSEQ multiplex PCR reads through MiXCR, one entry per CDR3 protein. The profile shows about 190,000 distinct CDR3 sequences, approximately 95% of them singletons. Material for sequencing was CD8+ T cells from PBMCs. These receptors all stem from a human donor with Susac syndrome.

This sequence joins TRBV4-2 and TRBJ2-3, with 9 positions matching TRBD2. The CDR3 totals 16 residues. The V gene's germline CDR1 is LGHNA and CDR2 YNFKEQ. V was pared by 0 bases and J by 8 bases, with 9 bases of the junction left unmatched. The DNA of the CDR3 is TGTGCCAGCAGCCAAGAGCAACTTAGCGGGGGTGGTACGCAGTATTTT. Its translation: CASSQEQLSGGGTQYF.

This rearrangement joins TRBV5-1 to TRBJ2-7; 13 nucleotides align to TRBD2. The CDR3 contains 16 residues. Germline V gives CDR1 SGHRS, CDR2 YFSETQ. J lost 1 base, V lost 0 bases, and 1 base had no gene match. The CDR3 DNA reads TGCGCCAGCAGCTTGGGGACTAGCGGGAGTTCCTACGAGCAGTACTTC. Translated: CASSLGTSGSSYEQYF.

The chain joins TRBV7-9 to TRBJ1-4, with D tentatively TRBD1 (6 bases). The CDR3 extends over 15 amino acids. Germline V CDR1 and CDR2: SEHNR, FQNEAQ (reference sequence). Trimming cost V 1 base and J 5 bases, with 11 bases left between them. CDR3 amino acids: CASSLVQGQNEKLFF. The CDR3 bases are TGTGCCAGCAGCTTAGTTCAGGGGCAGAATGAAAAACTGTTTTTT.

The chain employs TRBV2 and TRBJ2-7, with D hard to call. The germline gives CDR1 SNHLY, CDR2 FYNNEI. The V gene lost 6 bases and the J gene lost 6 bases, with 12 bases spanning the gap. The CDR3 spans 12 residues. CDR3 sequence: CASRDDFSEQYF. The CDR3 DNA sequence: TGTGCCAGCAGGGATGACTTCTCCGAGCAGTACTTC.

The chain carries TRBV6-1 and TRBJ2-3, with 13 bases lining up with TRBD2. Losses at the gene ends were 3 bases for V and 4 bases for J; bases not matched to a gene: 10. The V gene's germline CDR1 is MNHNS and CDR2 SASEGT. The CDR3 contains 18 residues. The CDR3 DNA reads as TGTGCCAGCAGTGACCTAATGACTAGCGGGGGGTCATCAGATACGCAGTATTTT. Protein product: CASSDLMTSGGSSDTQYF.

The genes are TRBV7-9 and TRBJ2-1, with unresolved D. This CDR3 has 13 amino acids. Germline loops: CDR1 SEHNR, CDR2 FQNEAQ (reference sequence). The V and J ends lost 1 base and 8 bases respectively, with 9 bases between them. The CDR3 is CASSLVVGHEQFF. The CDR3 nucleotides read TGTGCCAGCAGCTTAGTCGTAGGGCATGAGCAGTTCTTC. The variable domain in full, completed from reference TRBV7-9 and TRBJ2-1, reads DTGVSQNPRHKITKRGQNVTFRCDPISEHNRLYWYRQTLGQGPEFLTYFQNEAQLEKSRLLSDRFSAERPKGSFSTLEIQRTEQGDSAMYLCASSLVVGHEQFFGPGTRLTVL.

CDR3 residues: CASSPRTGGAGDTEAFF. The CDR3 DNA is TGTGCCAGCAGTCCCCGGACAGGGGGCGCAGGGGACACTGAAGCTTTCTTT. V gene TRBV27 combines with J gene TRBJ1-1; 11 bases agree with TRBD1. The CDR3 has 17 amino acids. CDR1 and CDR2 (germline): MNHEY, SMNVEV (reference sequence). Trimming at V came to 5 bases and at J to 3 bases, leaving 11 bases not matched to a gene.

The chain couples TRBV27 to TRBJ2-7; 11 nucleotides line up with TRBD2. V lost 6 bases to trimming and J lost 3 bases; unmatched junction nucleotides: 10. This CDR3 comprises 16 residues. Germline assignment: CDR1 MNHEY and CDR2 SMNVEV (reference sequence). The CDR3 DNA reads TGTGCCAGCAGCCTTTTCGGGACTAGCGGTTACTACGAGCAGTACTTC. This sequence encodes CASSLFGTSGYYEQYF.

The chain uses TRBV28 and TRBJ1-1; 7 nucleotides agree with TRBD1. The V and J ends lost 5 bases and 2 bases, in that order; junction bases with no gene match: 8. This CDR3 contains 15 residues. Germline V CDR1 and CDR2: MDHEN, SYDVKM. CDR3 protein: CASSITRQGNTEAFF. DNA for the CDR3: TGTGCCAGCAGTATCACACGACAGGGTAACACTGAAGCTTTCTTT.

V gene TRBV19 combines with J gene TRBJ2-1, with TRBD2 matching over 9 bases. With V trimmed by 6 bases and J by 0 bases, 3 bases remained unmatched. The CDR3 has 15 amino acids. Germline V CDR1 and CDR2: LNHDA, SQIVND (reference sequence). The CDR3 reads CASSLAGISYNEQFF. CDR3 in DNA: TGTGCCAGTAGCCTAGCGGGGATCTCCTACAATGAGCAGTTCTTC. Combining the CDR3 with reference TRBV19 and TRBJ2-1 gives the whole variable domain DGGITQSPKYLFRKEGQNVTLSCEQNLNHDAMYWYRQDPGQGLRLIYYSQIVNDFQKGDIAEGYSVSREKKESFPLTVTSAQKNPTAFYLCASSLAGISYNEQFFGPGTRLTVL.

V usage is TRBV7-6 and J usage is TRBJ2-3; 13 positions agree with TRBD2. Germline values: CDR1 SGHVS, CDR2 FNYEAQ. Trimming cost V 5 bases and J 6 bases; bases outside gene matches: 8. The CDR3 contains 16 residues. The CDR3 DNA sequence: TGTGCCAGCAGCAATAGACTAGCGGGAGGCGGGGATACGCAGTATTTT. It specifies CASSNRLAGGGDTQYF.

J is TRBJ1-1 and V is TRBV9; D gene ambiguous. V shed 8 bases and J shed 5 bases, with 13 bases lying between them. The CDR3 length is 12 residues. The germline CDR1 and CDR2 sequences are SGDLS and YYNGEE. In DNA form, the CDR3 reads TGTGCCAGTAGTACAGCGACTACTGAAGCTTTCTTT. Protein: CASSTATTEAFF.

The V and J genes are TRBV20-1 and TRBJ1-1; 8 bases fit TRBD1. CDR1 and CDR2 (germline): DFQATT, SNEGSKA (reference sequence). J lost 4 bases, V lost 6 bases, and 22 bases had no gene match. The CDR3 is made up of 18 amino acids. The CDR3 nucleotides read TGCAGTGCCCGTCCCCCGATACCTCGCAGGGGGCGAGGCACTGAAGCTTTCTTT. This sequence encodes CSARPPIPRRGRGTEAFF.

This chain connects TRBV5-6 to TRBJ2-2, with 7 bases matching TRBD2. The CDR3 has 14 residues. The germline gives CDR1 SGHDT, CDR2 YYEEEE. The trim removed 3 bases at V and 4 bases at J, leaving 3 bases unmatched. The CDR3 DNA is TGTGCCAGCAGCTGGTGGACTAGCACCGGGGAGCTGTTTTTT. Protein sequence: CASSWWTSTGELFF. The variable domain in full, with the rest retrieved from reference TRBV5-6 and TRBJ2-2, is DAGVTQSPTHLIKTRGQQVTLRCSPKSGHDTVSWYQQALGQGPQFIFQYYEEEERQRGNFPDRFSGHQFPNYSSELNVNALLLGDSALYLCASSWWTSTGELFFGEGSRLTVL.

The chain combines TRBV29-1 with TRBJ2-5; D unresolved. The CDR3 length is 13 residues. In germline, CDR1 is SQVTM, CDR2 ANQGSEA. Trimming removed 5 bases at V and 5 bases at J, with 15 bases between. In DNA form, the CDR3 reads TGCAGCGTTCTCGCCTCGTTGACGGAGACCCAGTACTTC. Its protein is CSVLASLTETQYF.

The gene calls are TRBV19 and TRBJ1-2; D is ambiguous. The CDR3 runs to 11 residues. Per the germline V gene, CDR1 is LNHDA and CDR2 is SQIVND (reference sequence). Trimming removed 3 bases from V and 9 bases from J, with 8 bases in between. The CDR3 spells CASSIHHSYTF. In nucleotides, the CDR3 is TGTGCCAGTAGTATTCATCACAGCTACACCTTC.

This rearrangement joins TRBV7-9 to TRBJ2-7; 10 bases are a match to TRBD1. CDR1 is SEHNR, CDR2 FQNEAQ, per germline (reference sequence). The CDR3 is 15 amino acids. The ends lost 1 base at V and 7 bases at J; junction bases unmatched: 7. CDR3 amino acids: CASSLVGDRGQEQYF. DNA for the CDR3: TGTGCCAGCAGCTTAGTGGGTGACAGGGGGCAAGAGCAGTACTTC.

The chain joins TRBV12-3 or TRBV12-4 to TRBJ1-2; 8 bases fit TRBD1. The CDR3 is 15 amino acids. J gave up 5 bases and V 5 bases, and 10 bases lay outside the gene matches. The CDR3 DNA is TGTGCCAGCAGTATAACTGGACAGGGCGGGTATGGCTACACCTTC. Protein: CASSITGQGGYGYTF.

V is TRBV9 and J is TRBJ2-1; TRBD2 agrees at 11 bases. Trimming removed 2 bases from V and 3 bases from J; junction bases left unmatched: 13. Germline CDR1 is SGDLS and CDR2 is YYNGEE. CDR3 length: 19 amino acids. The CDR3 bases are TGTGCCAGCAGCGTTAAAAAAGTCTTTAGCGGGGGGGACTACAATGAGCAGTTCTTC. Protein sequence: CASSVKKVFSGGDYNEQFF.

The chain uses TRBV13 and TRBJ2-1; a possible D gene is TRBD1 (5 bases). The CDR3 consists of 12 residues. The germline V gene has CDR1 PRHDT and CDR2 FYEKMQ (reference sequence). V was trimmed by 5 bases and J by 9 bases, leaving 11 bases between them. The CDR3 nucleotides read TGTGCCAGCAGCCCTAGACAGCTTGAGCAGTTCTTC. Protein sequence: CASSPRQLEQFF.

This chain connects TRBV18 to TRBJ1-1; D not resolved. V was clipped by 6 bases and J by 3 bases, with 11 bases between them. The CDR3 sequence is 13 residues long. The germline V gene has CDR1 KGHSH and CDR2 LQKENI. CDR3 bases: TGTGCCAGCTCGTCGCCGGGCCACACTGAAGCTTTCTTT. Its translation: CASSSPGHTEAFF. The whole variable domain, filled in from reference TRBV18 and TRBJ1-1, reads NAGVMQNPRHLVRRRGQEARLRCSPMKGHSHVYWYRQLPEEGLKFMVYLQKENIIDESGMPKERFSAEFPKEGPSILRIQQVVRGDSAAYFCASSSPGHTEAFFGQGTRLTVV.

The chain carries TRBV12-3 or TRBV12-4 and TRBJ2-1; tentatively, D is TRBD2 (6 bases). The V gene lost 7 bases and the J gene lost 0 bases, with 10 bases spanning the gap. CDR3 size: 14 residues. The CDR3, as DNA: TGTGCCAGCAAGATGGGGGGCTCCTACAATGAGCAGTTCTTC. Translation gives CASKMGGSYNEQFF.

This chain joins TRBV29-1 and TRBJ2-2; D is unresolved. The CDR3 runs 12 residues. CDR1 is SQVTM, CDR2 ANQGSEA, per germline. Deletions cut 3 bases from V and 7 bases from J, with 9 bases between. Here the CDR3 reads CSVDSLGGELFF. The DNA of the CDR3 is TGCAGCGTTGATAGTCTGGGCGGGGAGCTGTTTTTT.

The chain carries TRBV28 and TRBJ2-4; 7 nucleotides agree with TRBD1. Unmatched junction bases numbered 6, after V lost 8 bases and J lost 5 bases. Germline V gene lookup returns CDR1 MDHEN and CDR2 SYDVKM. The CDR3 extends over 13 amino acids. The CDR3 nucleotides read TGTGCCAGCGAAACCGGGACAGAAAACATTCAGTACTTC. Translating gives CASETGTENIQYF.

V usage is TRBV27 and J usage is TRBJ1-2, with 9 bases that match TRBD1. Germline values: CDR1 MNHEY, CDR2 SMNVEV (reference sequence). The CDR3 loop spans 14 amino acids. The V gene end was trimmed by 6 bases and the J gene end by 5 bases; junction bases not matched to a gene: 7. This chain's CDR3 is CASSPGTGSYGYTF. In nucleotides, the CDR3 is TGTGCCAGCAGCCCCGGGACAGGGTCTTATGGCTACACCTTC.